The T cell receptor (beta chain) described here comes from a study of blood T cell repertoires in COVID-19. Study information: Both acute and convalescent COVID-19 samples were obtained from the United States, Italy and Spain. Sample material is recorded as cDNA or gDNA derived from T cells, B-cell-depleted T cells, or PBMCs.

Using immunoSEQ multiplex PCR, the repertoire was profiled, and TCRdb retains in-frame clones only, with some absent. The sample has 360,000 or so clones, over 85% seen once. Germline values: CDR1 SQVTM, CDR2 ANQGSEA. V was pared by 5 bases and J by 1 base, with 7 bases of the junction left unmatched. The CDR3 covers 14 residues. Seattle enrolled patients during active infection and tracked them longitudinally. The receptor's source is a woman in her sixties with COVID-19, enrolled during active disease. The genes are TRBV29-1 and TRBJ2-7, with 8 nucleotides matching TRBD2. Material for sequencing was peripheral blood. CDR3 bases: TGCAGCGTTACGAGCGGGGGATCGTCCTACGAGCAGTACTTC. Translation gives CSVTSGGSSYEQYF.